This T cell receptor beta chain is from a study of CD8 T cells in ankylosing spondylitis. Germline CDR1 and CDR2: MNHNY and SVGAGI (reference sequence). Between the trimmed V and J ends, which lost 9 bases and 7 bases, there was a span of 12 bases. The CDR3 is 11 residues long. As to this clonotype: The target antigen is unknown.

TCRdb recomputed calls from the 5' RACE reads with MiXCR, one row per CDR3 protein. The table shows 200,000 to 300,000 distinct CDR3 sequences, with about 30% occurring only once. Findings of the study overall: Clones that were linked to disease were CD8+ and were relatively rare in peripheral blood.

The chain carries TRBV6-6 and TRBJ1-2, with a tentative D call TRBD1 (6 bases). The sequencing sample was made of blood, either unsorted or a sorted T cell fraction (not recorded which). This receptor was identified in a male donor with ankylosing spondylitis or in good health (not recorded which). The CDR3 region is CASSGEFGYTF. The DNA of the CDR3 is TGTGCCAGTTCAGGGGAGTTTGGCTACACCTTC.